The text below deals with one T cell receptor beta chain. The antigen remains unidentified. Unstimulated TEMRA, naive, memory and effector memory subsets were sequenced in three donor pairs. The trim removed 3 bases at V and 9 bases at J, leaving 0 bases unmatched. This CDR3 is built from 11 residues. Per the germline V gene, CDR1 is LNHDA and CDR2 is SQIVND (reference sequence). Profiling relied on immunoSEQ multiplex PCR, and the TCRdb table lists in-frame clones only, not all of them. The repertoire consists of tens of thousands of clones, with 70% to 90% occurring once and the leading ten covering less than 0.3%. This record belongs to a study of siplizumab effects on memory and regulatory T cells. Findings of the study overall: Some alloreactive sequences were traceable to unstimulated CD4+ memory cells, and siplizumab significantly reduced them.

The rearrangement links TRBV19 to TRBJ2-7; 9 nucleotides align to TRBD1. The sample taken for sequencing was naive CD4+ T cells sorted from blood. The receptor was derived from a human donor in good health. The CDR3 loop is CASSMGQGQYF. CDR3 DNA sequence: TGTGCCAGTAGTATGGGACAGGGGCAGTACTTC.